This TCR beta chain was found in a study of blood T cell repertoires in COVID-19. Study background: Both acute and convalescent COVID-19 samples were obtained from the United States, Italy and Spain.

The V gene's germline CDR1 is MDHEN and CDR2 SYDVKM. The CDR3 covers 15 residues. Assay: immunoSEQ multiplex PCR; the TCRdb copy retains only in-frame clones and omits some. The top ten hold over 25% of the sample, which has some 30,000 clones, roughly four fifths seen once. As concerns this clone: The junction differs from germline at one of its ends, possibly a read error.

The source is a man between 65 and 85 years old with active COVID-19. Specimen: peripheral blood. The chain has TRBV28 and TRBJ2-5; the match to TRBD2 covers 7 bases. CDR3 in amino acids: CPSSLVGGVGETQYF. In DNA form, the CDR3 reads TGTCCCAGCAGTTTAGTGGGGGGGGTGGGCGAGACCCAGTACTTC.